These 13 T cell receptor beta chains were all obtained from the same sample, sequenced in a study of cytomegalovirus exposure and HLA in healthy donors. Primers: 60 Vbeta forward and 13 Jbeta reverse. Assay: immunoSEQ multiplex PCR; the TCRdb copy retains only in-frame clones and omits some. The sample includes approximately 150,000 clones, more than 65% of them seen just once. The sequenced sample consisted of PBMCs. The receptors shown here come from a man in his forties or fifties in good health and CMV-seropositive.

The rearrangement uses TRBV7-2 and TRBJ2-3; D is possibly TRBD2 (6 bases). V lost 4 bases to trimming and J lost 1 base, with 15 bases between them. The CDR3 runs 16 residues. Germline V CDR1 and CDR2: SGHTA, FQGNSA. CDR3 nucleotides: TGTGCCAGCAGCTCGCCTCTATCGGGGGGCACAGATACGCAGTATTTT. Amino acid sequence: CASSSPLSGGTDTQYF. Based on the CDR3 plus reference TRBV7-2 and TRBJ2-3, the full variable domain is GAGVSQSPSNKVTEKGKDVELRCDPISGHTALYWYRQSLGQGLEFLIYFQGNSAPDKSGLPSDRFSAERTGGSVSTLTIQRTQQEDSAVYLCASSSPLSGGTDTQYFGPGTRLTVL.

J is TRBJ1-3 and V is TRBV5-1, with 7 bases that match TRBD1. Germline CDR1 is SGHRS and CDR2 is YFSETQ. The V and J ends lost 0 bases and 6 bases, in that order; junction bases with no gene match: 3. This CDR3 is built from 14 residues. In DNA form, the CDR3 reads TGCGCCAGCAGCTTGGCGACAGGGTCAAACACCATATATTTT. Translated: CASSLATGSNTIYF.

This clone was seen only once. The rearrangement joins TRBV5-6 to TRBJ2-1, with a possible D match to TRBD2 (5 bases). The CDR3 extends over 15 amino acids. V was cut by 7 bases and J by 2 bases, with 16 bases left in between. Germline V gives CDR1 SGHDT, CDR2 YYEEEE. The DNA for the CDR3 is TGTGCCAGCGCCGCCAGAGGGTATACCTACAATGAGCAGTTCTTC. Amino acids: CASAARGYTYNEQFF. Supplemented by reference TRBV5-6 and TRBJ2-1, the full variable domain reads DAGVTQSPTHLIKTRGQQVTLRCSPKSGHDTVSWYQQALGQGPQFIFQYYEEEERQRGNFPDRFSGHQFPNYSSELNVNALLLGDSALYLCASAARGYTYNEQFFGPGTRLTVL.

This chain connects TRBV7-9 to TRBJ2-7; D perhaps matches TRBD2 (5 bases). The V gene's germline CDR1 is SEHNR and CDR2 FQNEAQ (reference sequence). The V and J ends lost 2 bases and 6 bases respectively, with 14 bases between them. The CDR3 is 14 residues long. CDR3 in amino acids: CASSLLTGSGEQYF. The CDR3 DNA reads as TGTGCCAGCAGCTTACTAACGGGATCCGGCGAGCAGTACTTC.

J is TRBJ1-5 and V is TRBV30; D possibly corresponds to TRBD1 (6 bases). The CDR3 consists of 13 residues. Trimming took 2 bases from V and 4 from J, leaving 9 bases between them. Germline assignment: CDR1 GTSNPN and CDR2 SVGIG (reference sequence). DNA for the CDR3: TGTGCCTGGAGTAATAGGGGGAATCAGCCCCAGCATTTT. It is translated as CAWSNRGNQPQHF.

The J gene is TRBJ2-2, the V gene TRBV28, with 9 bases aligning to TRBD1. This CDR3 region has 16 residues. The germline V gene encodes CDR1 MDHEN and CDR2 SYDVKM. With 6 bases clipped from V and 5 bases from J, the junction kept 10 bases outside the gene matches. The DNA for the CDR3 is TGTGCCAGCAGGGACTCCGGGACAGGGCGGACCGGGGAGCTGTTTTTT. Translating it yields CASRDSGTGRTGELFF.

V and J are TRBV27 and TRBJ2-1; 7 bases align to TRBD1. With 5 bases clipped from V and 4 bases from J, the junction kept 8 bases outside the gene matches. Germline V gene sequence: CDR1 MNHEY, CDR2 SMNVEV (reference sequence). There are 15 residues in the CDR3. In DNA form, the CDR3 reads TGTGCCAGCAGTAGACCGGGACAGAGATACAATGAGCAGTTCTTC. It translates to CASSRPGQRYNEQFF.

The chain has TRBV15 and TRBJ2-5; weak D call: TRBD2 (6 bases). The J call may be in error: the DNA end matches TRBJ2-7 better. Germline V gene data show CDR1 as LNHNV and CDR2 as YYDKDF (reference sequence). CDR3 length: 15 residues. Here the CDR3 reads CATSGGTSTTYEQYF. The CDR3 DNA sequence: TGTGCCACCAGCGGCGGGACCTCTACAACCTACGAGCAGTACTTC.

The J gene is TRBJ1-5, the V gene TRBV4-2, with TRBD1 matching 7 bases. CDR3 length: 13 amino acids. Germline assignment: CDR1 LGHNA and CDR2 YNFKEQ. V was clipped by 4 bases and J by 5 bases; unmatched bases: 2. The CDR3 DNA is TGTGCCAGCAGCCCCCAGGGGGATCAGCCCCAGCATTTT. Residues: CASSPQGDQPQHF.

The genes are TRBV30 and TRBJ1-4; D gene uncertain. CDR3 length: 11 amino acids. Germline assignment: CDR1 GTSNPN and CDR2 SVGIG (reference sequence). The DNA of the CDR3 is TGTGTGGGGAGGGCTAATGAAAAACTGTTTTTT. Protein sequence: CVGRANEKLFF.

The DNA of the CDR3 is TGTGCCAGCAGGTCAGCGGGGGGGCAGCATGAGCAGTTCTTC. Protein sequence: CASRSAGGQHEQFF. The V gene is TRBV27, the J gene TRBJ2-1; 10 nucleotides line up with TRBD2. V trimming: 6 bases; J trimming: 8 bases; junction bases outside the gene matches: 7. Looked up from germline, CDR1 is MNHEY and CDR2 is SMNVEV (reference sequence). The CDR3 is 14 residues long.

This clone was counted a single time. The chain joins TRBV9 to TRBJ2-1, with 11 bases identical to TRBD1. Losses at the gene ends were 4 bases for V and 10 bases for J; bases not matched to a gene: 10. Germline V lookup: CDR1 SGDLS, CDR2 YYNGEE. There are 15 residues in the CDR3. The CDR3 DNA follows: TGTGCCAGCAGCAGGGGACAGGGGGGCGGGGGGGAGCAGTTCTTC. Its translation: CASSRGQGGGGEQFF.

The V and J genes are TRBV29-1 and TRBJ1-1; perhaps TRBD1 as D (6 bases). The CDR3 loop spans 13 amino acids. V lost 7 bases to trimming and J lost 1 base, with 13 bases between them. Looked up from germline, CDR1 is SQVTM and CDR2 is ANQGSEA. The CDR3 nucleotides read TGCAGCGCCGCGCGGGGGCCGAACACTGAAGCTTTCTTT. This codes for CSAARGPNTEAFF. Full variable domain (outside the CDR3, taken from reference TRBV29-1 and TRBJ1-1): SAVISQKPSRDICQRGTSLTIQCQVDSQVTMMFWYRQQPGQSLTLIATANQGSEATYESGFVIDKFPISRPNLTFSTLTVSNMSPEDSSIYLCSAARGPNTEAFFGQGTRLTVV.